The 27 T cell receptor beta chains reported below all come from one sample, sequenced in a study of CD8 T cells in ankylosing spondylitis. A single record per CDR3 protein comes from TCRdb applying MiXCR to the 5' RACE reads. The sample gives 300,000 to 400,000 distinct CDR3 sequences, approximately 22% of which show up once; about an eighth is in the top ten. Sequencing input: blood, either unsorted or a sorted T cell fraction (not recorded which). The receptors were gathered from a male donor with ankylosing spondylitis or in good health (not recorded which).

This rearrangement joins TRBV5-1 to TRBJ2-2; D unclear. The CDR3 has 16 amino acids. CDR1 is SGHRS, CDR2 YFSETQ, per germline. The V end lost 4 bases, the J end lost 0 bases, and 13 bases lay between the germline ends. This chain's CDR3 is CASSPLSSANTGELFF. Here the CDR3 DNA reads TGCGCCAGCAGCCCGTTATCGTCCGCGAACACCGGGGAGCTGTTTTTT.

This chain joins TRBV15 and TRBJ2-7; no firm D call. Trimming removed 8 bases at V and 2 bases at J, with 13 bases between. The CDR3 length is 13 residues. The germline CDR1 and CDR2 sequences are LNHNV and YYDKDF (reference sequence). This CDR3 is CATGTQWPYEQYF. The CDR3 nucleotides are TGTGCCACCGGTACCCAATGGCCCTACGAGCAGTACTTC. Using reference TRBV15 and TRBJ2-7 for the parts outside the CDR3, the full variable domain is DAMVIQNPRYQVTQFGKPVTLSCSQTLNHNVMYWYQQKSSQAPKLLFHYYDKDFNNEADTPDNFQSRRPNTSFCFLDIRSPGLGDTAMYLCATGTQWPYEQYFGPGTRLTVT.

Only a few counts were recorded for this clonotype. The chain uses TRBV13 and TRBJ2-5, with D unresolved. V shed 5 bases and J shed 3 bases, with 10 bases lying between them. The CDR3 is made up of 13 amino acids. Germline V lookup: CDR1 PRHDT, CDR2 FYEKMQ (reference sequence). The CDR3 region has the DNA TGTGCCAGCAGCCACGGGTCCGAAGAGACCCAGTACTTC. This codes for CASSHGSEETQYF.

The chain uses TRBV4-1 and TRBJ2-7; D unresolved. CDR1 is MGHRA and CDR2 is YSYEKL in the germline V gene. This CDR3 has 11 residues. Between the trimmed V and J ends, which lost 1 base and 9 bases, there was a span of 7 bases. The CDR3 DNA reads TGCGCCAGCAGCCAAGGCATTGTGCAGTACTTC. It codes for CASSQGIVQYF.

The CDR3 bases are TGTGCCATCGGGGGGGCGGCCAACAGACCAGATACGCAGTATTTT. It specifies CAIGGAANRPDTQYF. The rearrangement uses TRBV10-3 and TRBJ2-3; perhaps TRBD2 as D (7 bases). From germline, CDR1 is ENHRY and CDR2 SYGVKD. The CDR3 contains 15 residues. Trimming took 8 bases from V and 4 from J, leaving 19 bases between them.

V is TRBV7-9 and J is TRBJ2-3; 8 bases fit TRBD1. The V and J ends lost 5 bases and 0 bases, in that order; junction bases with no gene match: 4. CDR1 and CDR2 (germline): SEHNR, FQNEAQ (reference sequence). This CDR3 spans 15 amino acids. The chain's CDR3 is CASSLDRDSTDTQYF. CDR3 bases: TGTGCCAGCAGCCTGGACAGGGACAGCACAGATACGCAGTATTTT.

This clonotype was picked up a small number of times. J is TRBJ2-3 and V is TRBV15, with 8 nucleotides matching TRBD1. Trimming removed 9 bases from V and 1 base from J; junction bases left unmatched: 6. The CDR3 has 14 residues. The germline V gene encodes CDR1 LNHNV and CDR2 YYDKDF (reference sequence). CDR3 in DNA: TGTGCCACTGAACAGGGGGTGGGCACAGATACGCAGTATTTT. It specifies CATEQGVGTDTQYF.

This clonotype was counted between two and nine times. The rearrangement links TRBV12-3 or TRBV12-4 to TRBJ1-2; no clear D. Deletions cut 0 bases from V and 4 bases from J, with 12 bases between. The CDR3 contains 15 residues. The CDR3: CASSLAYGGSYGYTF. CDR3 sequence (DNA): TGTGCCAGCAGTTTAGCTTACGGCGGAAGCTATGGCTACACCTTC.

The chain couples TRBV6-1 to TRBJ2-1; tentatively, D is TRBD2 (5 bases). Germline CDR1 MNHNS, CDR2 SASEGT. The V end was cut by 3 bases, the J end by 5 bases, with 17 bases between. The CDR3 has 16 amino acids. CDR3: CASSEGMRAVDNEQFF. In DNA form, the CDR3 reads TGTGCCAGCAGTGAGGGCATGAGGGCCGTAGACAATGAGCAGTTCTTC.

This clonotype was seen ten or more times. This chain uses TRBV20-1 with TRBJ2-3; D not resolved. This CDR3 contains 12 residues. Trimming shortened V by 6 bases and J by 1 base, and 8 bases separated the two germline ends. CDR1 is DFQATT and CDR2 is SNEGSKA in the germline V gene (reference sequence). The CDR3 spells CSADLGTDTQYF. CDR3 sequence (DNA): TGCAGTGCCGACCTGGGCACAGATACGCAGTATTTT.

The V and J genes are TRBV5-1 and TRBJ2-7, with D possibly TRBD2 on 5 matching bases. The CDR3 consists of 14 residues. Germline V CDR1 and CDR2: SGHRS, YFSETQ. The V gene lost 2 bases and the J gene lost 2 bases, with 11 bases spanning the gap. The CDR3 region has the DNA TGCGCCAGCAGCTTCGAGCCGGGGACCTACGAGCAGTACTTC. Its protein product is CASSFEPGTYEQYF.

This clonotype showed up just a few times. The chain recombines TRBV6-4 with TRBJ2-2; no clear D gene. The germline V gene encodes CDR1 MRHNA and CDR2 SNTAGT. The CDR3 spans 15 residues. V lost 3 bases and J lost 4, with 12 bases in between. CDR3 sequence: CASSEIGSPTGELFF. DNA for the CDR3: TGTGCCAGCAGTGAGATAGGGTCTCCCACCGGGGAGCTGTTTTTT.

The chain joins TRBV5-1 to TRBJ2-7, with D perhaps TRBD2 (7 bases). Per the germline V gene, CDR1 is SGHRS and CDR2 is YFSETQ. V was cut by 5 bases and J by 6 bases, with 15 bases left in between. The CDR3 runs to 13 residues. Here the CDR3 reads CASRAGGQFEQYF. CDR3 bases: TGCGCCAGCAGGGCCGGGGGGCAGTTCGAGCAGTACTTC.

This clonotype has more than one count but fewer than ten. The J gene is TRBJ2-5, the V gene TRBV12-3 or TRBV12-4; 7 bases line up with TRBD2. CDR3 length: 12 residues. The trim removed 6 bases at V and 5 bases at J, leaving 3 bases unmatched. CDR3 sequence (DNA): TGTGCCAGCAGCGGGGGGTTGGAGACCCAGTACTTC. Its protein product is CASSGGLETQYF.

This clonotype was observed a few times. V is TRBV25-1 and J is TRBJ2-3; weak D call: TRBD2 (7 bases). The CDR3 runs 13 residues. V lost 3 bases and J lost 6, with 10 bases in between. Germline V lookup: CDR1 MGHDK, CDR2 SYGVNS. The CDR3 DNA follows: TGTGCCAGCAGTGAGGGAGGGGGGGATACGCAGTATTTT. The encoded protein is CASSEGGGDTQYF.

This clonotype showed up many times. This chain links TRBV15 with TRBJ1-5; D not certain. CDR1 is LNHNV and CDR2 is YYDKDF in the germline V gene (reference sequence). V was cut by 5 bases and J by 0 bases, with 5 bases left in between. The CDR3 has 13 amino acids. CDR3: CATSADSNQPQHF. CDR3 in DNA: TGTGCCACCAGCGCCGATAGCAATCAGCCCCAGCATTTT.

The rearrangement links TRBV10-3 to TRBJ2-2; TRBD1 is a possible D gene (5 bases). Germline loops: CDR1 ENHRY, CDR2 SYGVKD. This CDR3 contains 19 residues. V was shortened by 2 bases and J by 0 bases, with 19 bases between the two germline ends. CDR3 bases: TGTGCCATCAGTGAGCACTCGGAGAGACAGACACCGAACACCGGGGAGCTGTTTTTT. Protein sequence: CAISEHSERQTPNTGELFF.

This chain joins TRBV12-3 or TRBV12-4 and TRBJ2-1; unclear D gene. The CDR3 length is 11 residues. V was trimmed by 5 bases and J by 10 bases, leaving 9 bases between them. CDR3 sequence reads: CASSPLEEQFF. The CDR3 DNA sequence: TGTGCCAGCAGTCCGCTAGAAGAGCAGTTCTTC.

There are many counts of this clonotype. The CDR3 sequence is CASSTRQEANYGYTF. In nucleotides, the CDR3 is TGTGCCAGCAGCACCCGACAGGAAGCTAACTATGGCTACACCTTC. V gene TRBV5-5 combines with J gene TRBJ1-2, with D tentatively TRBD1 (6 bases). The germline V gene has CDR1 SGHKS and CDR2 YYEKEE (reference sequence). The length of the CDR3 is 15 residues. Trimming shortened V by 4 bases and J by 0 bases, and 13 bases separated the two germline ends.

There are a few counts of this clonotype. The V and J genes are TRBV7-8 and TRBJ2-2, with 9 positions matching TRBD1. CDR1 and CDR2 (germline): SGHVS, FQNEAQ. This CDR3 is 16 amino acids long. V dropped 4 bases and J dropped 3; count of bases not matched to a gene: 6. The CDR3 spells CASSSGTGRYTGELFF. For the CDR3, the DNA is TGTGCCAGCAGCTCCGGGACAGGGCGGTACACCGGGGAGCTGTTTTTT.

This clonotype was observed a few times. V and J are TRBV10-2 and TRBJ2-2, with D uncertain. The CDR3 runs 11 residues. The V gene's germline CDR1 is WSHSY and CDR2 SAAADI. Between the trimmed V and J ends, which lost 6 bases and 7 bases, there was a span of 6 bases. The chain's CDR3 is CASRASGELFF. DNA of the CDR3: TGCGCCAGCAGAGCTAGCGGGGAGCTGTTTTTT.

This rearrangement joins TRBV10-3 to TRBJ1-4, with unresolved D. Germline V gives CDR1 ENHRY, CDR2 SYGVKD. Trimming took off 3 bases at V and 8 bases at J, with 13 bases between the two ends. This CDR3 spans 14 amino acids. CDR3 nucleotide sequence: TGTGCCATCAGTGATGACGGGGTTGGGGAAAAACTGTTTTTT. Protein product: CAISDDGVGEKLFF.

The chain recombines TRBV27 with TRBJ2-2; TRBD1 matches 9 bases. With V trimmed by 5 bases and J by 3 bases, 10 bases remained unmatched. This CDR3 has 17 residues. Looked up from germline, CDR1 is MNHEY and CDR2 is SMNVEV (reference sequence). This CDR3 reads CASSQPYRGHYTGELFF. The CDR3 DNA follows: TGTGCCAGCAGTCAACCGTACAGGGGGCATTACACCGGGGAGCTGTTTTTT.

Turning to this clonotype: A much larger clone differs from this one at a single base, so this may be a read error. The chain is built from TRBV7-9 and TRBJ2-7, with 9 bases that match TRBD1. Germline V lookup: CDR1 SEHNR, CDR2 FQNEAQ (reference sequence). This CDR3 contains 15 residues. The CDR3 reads CDSSGGTGKTYEQYF. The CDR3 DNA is TGTGACAGCAGCGGAGGGACAGGGAAAACCTACGAGCAGTACTTC.

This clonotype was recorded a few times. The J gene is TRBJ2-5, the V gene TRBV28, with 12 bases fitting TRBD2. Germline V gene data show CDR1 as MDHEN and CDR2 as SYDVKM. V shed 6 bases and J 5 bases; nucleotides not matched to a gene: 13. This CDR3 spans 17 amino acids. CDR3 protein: CASSDWTSGDHWETQYF. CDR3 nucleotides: TGTGCCAGCAGCGACTGGACTAGCGGGGACCATTGGGAGACCCAGTACTTC.

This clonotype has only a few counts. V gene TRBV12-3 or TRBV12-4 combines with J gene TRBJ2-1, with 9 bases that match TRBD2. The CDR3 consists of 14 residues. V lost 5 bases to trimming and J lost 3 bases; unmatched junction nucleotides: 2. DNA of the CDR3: TGTGCCAGCAGTCCTAGCGGGAACTACAATGAGCAGTTCTTC. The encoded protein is CASSPSGNYNEQFF.

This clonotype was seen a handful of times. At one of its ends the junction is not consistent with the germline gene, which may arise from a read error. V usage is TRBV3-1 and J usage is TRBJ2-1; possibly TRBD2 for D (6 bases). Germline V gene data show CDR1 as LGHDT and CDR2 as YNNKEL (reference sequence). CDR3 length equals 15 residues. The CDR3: CASNQDGSSYNEQFF. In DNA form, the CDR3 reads TGTGCCAGCAACCAAGACGGGAGCTCCTACAATGAGCAGTTCTTC.